One and the same sample provided the 28 T cell receptor beta chains below, sequenced in a study of cytomegalovirus exposure and HLA in healthy donors. Amplification used 60 Vbeta primers and 13 Jbeta primers. Repertoires were generated with immunoSEQ multiplex PCR, while TCRdb's copy carries only in-frame clones and drops some. The sample records roughly 170,000 clones, around 68% being singletons. Material: PBMCs. These TCRs come from a girl between 10 and 17 years old in good health and CMV-seronegative.

V and J are TRBV18 and TRBJ1-4, with TRBD1 as a possible D gene (5 bases). Germline V CDR1 and CDR2: KGHSH, LQKENI. Between the trimmed V and J ends, which lost 1 base and 7 bases, there was a span of 16 bases. This CDR3 spans 16 amino acids. Here the CDR3 DNA reads TGTGCCAGCTCACCACGAATCGGTTGGGGCCCTGAAAAACTGTTTTTT. Translating it yields CASSPRIGWGPEKLFF.

This rearrangement joins TRBV5-1 to TRBJ2-1; a possible D gene is TRBD2 (6 bases). Germline loops: CDR1 SGHRS, CDR2 YFSETQ. CDR3 length equals 15 residues. The ends were cut back, 4 bases at V and 4 bases at J, with 15 bases in the middle. CDR3: CASSPGSALYNEQFF. CDR3 bases: TGCGCCAGCAGCCCCGGGAGTGCCCTGTACAATGAGCAGTTCTTC. Variable domain in full (rest from reference TRBV5-1 and TRBJ2-1): KAGVTQTPRYLIKTRGQQVTLSCSPISGHRSVSWYQQTPGQGLQFLFEYFSETQRNKGNFPGRFSGRQFSNSRSEMNVSTLELGDSALYLCASSPGSALYNEQFFGPGTRLTVL.

The V gene is TRBV4-1, the J gene TRBJ2-5; 7 nucleotides match TRBD1. The CDR3 runs 18 residues. Germline lookup yields CDR1 MGHRA and CDR2 YSYEKL. The ends lost 0 bases at V and 5 bases at J; junction bases unmatched: 15. The CDR3 bases are TGCGCCAGCAGCCAAGACCCCCAGACAGGGTGGGCGGATGAGACCCAGTACTTC. Translating it yields CASSQDPQTGWADETQYF.

This CDR3 is CASSRGGDRTFSGANVLTF. CDR3 in DNA: TGCGCCAGCAGCCGAGGGGGGGACAGGACATTCTCTGGGGCCAACGTCCTGACTTTC. This chain connects TRBV5-1 to TRBJ2-6; tentative D call: TRBD1 (8 bases). Germline-derived CDR1 and CDR2 are SGHRS and YFSETQ. The V and J ends lost 4 bases and 0 bases respectively, with 20 bases between them. The CDR3 is 19 residues long.

This clone was seen just once. This CDR3 is also generated by other DNA sequences in the sample. The chain links TRBV5-1 to TRBJ2-5; D uncertain. Trimming stripped 7 bases from V and 2 bases from J, with 6 bases between. Germline values: CDR1 SGHRS, CDR2 YFSETQ. The CDR3 loop spans 11 amino acids. This CDR3 is CASSFQETQYF. In DNA, the CDR3 is TGCGCCAGCTCCTTTCAAGAGACCCAGTACTTC.

This chain links TRBV5-6 with TRBJ2-4; 11 positions agree with TRBD2. Looked up from germline, CDR1 is SGHDT and CDR2 is YYEEEE. The V gene end was trimmed by 1 base and the J gene end by 1 base; junction bases not matched to a gene: 7. The CDR3 is 18 amino acids. For the CDR3, the DNA is TGTGCCAGCAGCTTGTTTAGCGGGGGGGCCCGGGCCAAAAACATTCAGTACTTC. Its translation: CASSLFSGGARAKNIQYF.

The J gene is TRBJ2-3, the V gene TRBV7-2, with TRBD1 as a possible D gene (5 bases). CDR3 length: 17 amino acids. In germline, CDR1 is SGHTA, CDR2 FQGNSA. The V and J ends lost 0 bases and 6 bases respectively, with 19 bases between them. CDR3 sequence: CASSLAVGLVHRDTQYF. CDR3 nucleotides: TGTGCCAGCAGCTTAGCGGTGGGGCTAGTCCACCGCGATACGCAGTATTTT.

The sample holds a few counts of this clone. The chain uses TRBV2 and TRBJ1-1; D call uncertain. Per the germline V gene, CDR1 is SNHLY and CDR2 is FYNNEI. V was cut by 6 bases and J by 2 bases, with 10 bases left in between. The CDR3 is 13 amino acids. CDR3 loop: CASRVRHNTEAFF. The DNA of the CDR3 is TGTGCCAGCAGGGTAAGACACAACACTGAAGCTTTCTTT.

V usage is TRBV11-3 and J usage is TRBJ1-4; 8 bases are shared with TRBD1. The CDR3 has 14 amino acids. V lost 4 bases and J lost 7; bases outside the gene matches: 5. Germline values: CDR1 SGHNT, CDR2 YENEEA. The CDR3 DNA reads TGTGCCAGCAGCTCGACAGGGGACCCTGAAAAACTGTTTTTT. Translated, it gives CASSSTGDPEKLFF.

This chain uses TRBV27 with TRBJ1-2, with D possibly being TRBD1 (6 bases). CDR3 length equals 13 residues. Germline V gene lookup returns CDR1 MNHEY and CDR2 SMNVEV (reference sequence). V lost 4 bases to trimming and J lost 4 bases, with 10 bases between them. CDR3 sequence (DNA): TGTGCCAGCAGTTCGACAGGAGCCTATGGCTACACCTTC. It encodes CASSSTGAYGYTF.

This rearrangement joins TRBV6-5 to TRBJ1-4; D might be TRBD1 (6 bases). Per germline, CDR1 MNHEY and CDR2 SVGAGI. The CDR3 runs 14 residues. V was pared by 6 bases and J by 0 bases, with 8 bases between. CDR3 nucleotide sequence: TGTGCCAGCAGGGCAGGGGCAACTAATGAAAAACTGTTTTTT. Encoded protein: CASRAGATNEKLFF.

The chain carries TRBV7-3 and TRBJ1-2; 7 positions match TRBD1. Germline CDR1 is SGHTA and CDR2 is FQGTGA. V lost 1 base, J lost 6 bases, and 2 bases stayed unmatched. The CDR3 is 13 residues long. The CDR3 here is CASSLNRGHGYTF. For the CDR3, the DNA is TGTGCCAGCAGCTTAAACAGGGGTCATGGCTACACCTTC.

The V and J genes are TRBV9 and TRBJ1-6; D gene uncertain. The CDR3 sequence is 17 residues long. CDR1 and CDR2 (germline): SGDLS, YYNGEE. V shed 0 bases and J shed 0 bases, with 10 bases lying between them. Written as DNA, the CDR3 is TGTGCCAGCAGCGTAGCCCTAGAGAGCTCCTATAATTCACCCCTCCACTTT. As protein: CASSVALESSYNSPLHF.

The chain carries TRBV10-3 and TRBJ1-5, with 8 bases lining up with TRBD1. The J segment lost 2 bases and the V segment lost 5 bases, leaving 5 bases of the junction unmatched. Germline assignment: CDR1 ENHRY and CDR2 SYGVKD. This CDR3 has 15 amino acids. CDR3 protein: CAISPTGDGNQPQHF. DNA of the CDR3: TGTGCCATCAGTCCGACAGGGGATGGCAATCAGCCCCAGCATTTT.

The V call is TRBV5-4, the J call TRBJ1-3; TRBD1 aligns across 7 bases. V lost 5 bases to trimming and J lost 0 bases; unmatched junction nucleotides: 5. CDR1 SGHNT and CDR2 YYREEE come from the germline V gene (reference sequence). The CDR3 runs 15 residues. CDR3 nucleotide sequence: TGTGCCAGCAGTCGGGACAGTAACTCTGGAAACACCATATATTTT. Protein sequence: CASSRDSNSGNTIYF.

In DNA form, the CDR3 reads TGTGCCAGCAGCTTATCTGGGGCTCTTACCGAAGCTTTCTTT. Its translation: CASSLSGALTEAFF. The chain links TRBV5-4 to TRBJ1-1; maybe TRBD1 (5 bases). Between the trimmed V and J ends, which lost 2 bases and 8 bases, there was a span of 16 bases. Germline V CDR1 and CDR2: SGHNT, YYREEE (reference sequence). CDR3 length equals 14 residues. Together with reference TRBV5-4 and TRBJ1-1, the CDR3 gives the full variable domain: ETGVTQSPTHLIKTRGQQVTLRCSSQSGHNTVSWYQQALGQGPQFIFQYYREEENGRGNFPPRFSGLQFPNYSSELNVNALELDDSALYLCASSLSGALTEAFFGQGTRLTVV.

This clone appeared a few times. The chain combines TRBV7-6 with TRBJ2-3; 9 bases align to TRBD2. Germline CDR1 is SGHVS and CDR2 is FNYEAQ. J lost 2 bases, V lost 1 base, and 4 bases had no gene match. The CDR3 totals 16 residues. CDR3 region: CASSLGAGGFTDTQYF. The CDR3 DNA sequence: TGTGCCAGCAGCTTAGGGGCGGGGGGGTTCACAGATACGCAGTATTTT.

For this clone: Relative to the germline gene, one junction end is altered; a read error may explain this. The V and J genes are TRBV11-2 and TRBJ1-2; 7 bases are shared with TRBD1. Germline V gene sequence: CDR1 SGHAT, CDR2 FQNNGV. CDR3 length: 12 residues. CDR3: CASSSGTALPLF. Here the CDR3 DNA reads TGTGCCAGCAGTTCCGGGACAGCCTTACCCTTATTC.

The V gene is TRBV19, the J gene TRBJ1-2; tentative D call: TRBD1 (5 bases). The CDR3 extends over 14 amino acids. Per the germline V gene, CDR1 is LNHDA and CDR2 is SQIVND (reference sequence). V lost 2 bases to trimming and J lost 4 bases, with 11 bases between them. CDR3 loop: CASSILTGVYGYTF. As DNA, the CDR3 is TGTGCCAGTAGTATACTAACAGGAGTCTATGGCTACACCTTC.

V gene TRBV6-6 combines with J gene TRBJ1-1, with D perhaps matching TRBD1 (5 bases). The CDR3 has 16 amino acids. Germline lookup yields CDR1 MNHNY and CDR2 SVGAGI (reference sequence). The V and J ends lost 4 bases and 2 bases respectively, with 17 bases between them. Here the CDR3 DNA reads TGTGCCAGCAGTTCCAATCCTCTGACAGTTAACACTGAAGCTTTCTTT. The encoded protein is CASSSNPLTVNTEAFF.

This clone was seen more than once but under ten times. The chain has TRBV7-3 and TRBJ1-1, with TRBD1 matching over 8 bases. The ends lost 5 bases at V and 0 bases at J; junction bases unmatched: 2. CDR1 is SGHTA, CDR2 FQGTGA, per germline. The length of the CDR3 is 14 residues. CDR3 residues: CASSPTGVNTEAFF. Written as DNA, the CDR3 is TGTGCCAGCAGCCCGACAGGGGTGAACACTGAAGCTTTCTTT.

The J gene is TRBJ1-1, the V gene TRBV30, with a weak D call TRBD1 (5 bases). Germline lookup yields CDR1 GTSNPN and CDR2 SVGIG (reference sequence). Trimming left V 5 bases short and J 3 bases short, with 10 bases between. The CDR3 loop spans 12 amino acids. CDR3: CAWGAGDTEAFF. DNA of the CDR3: TGTGCCTGGGGGGCGGGGGACACTGAAGCTTTCTTT.

The J gene is TRBJ1-1, the V gene TRBV7-9; D is possibly TRBD1 (6 bases). The CDR3 is 12 amino acids. The V end was cut by 4 bases, the J end by 11 bases, with 14 bases between. From germline, CDR1 is SEHNR and CDR2 FQNEAQ (reference sequence). CDR3 amino acids: CASSSSTGLAFF. The DNA for the CDR3 is TGTGCCAGCAGCTCATCAACAGGGTTGGCTTTCTTT.

This clone was counted a few times. CDR3: CASSLISGTDTQYF. CDR3 nucleotides: TGTGCCAGCAGCTTAATATCGGGGACAGATACGCAGTATTTT. This chain uses TRBV11-1 with TRBJ2-3, with a tentative D call TRBD2 (5 bases). This CDR3 has 14 amino acids. The germline CDR1 and CDR2 sequences are SGHAT and FQDESV (reference sequence). The V gene lost 2 bases and the J gene lost 3 bases, with 9 bases spanning the gap.

The V and J genes are TRBV29-1 and TRBJ2-3; possible D gene TRBD2, 6 bases. Germline loops: CDR1 SQVTM, CDR2 ANQGSEA. The V end was cut by 5 bases, the J end by 3 bases, with 21 bases between. The CDR3 extends over 16 amino acids. The CDR3 region has the DNA TGCAGCGTTTATTCTCGGGGAGGCCTGTGGACAGATACGCAGTATTTT. It translates to CSVYSRGGLWTDTQYF.

Here the CDR3 DNA reads TGTGCCAGCTCACCCGAAGGACAGGGACCGTTTCCTTATGGCTACACCTTC. This codes for CASSPEGQGPFPYGYTF. The rearrangement links TRBV18 to TRBJ1-2; 8 positions agree with TRBD1. This CDR3 spans 17 amino acids. Germline loops: CDR1 KGHSH, CDR2 LQKENI. Trimming at V came to 3 bases and at J to 5 bases, leaving 14 bases not matched to a gene.

This clone was seen a few times. This chain connects TRBV27 to TRBJ2-1, with D possibly being TRBD2 (6 bases). The germline V gene has CDR1 MNHEY and CDR2 SMNVEV (reference sequence). The CDR3 has 14 amino acids. With 4 bases removed from V and 7 bases from J, the gap between germline ends came to 14 bases. The CDR3 sequence: CASSSSPAGNEQFF. As DNA, the CDR3 is TGTGCCAGCAGTTCCAGTCCGGCGGGGAATGAGCAGTTCTTC.

This clone turned up a few times. The J gene is TRBJ1-6, the V gene TRBV5-4, with D hard to call. The CDR3 length is 15 residues. Germline V gives CDR1 SGHNT, CDR2 YYREEE (reference sequence). Between the trimmed V and J ends, which lost 0 bases and 7 bases, there was a span of 11 bases. The CDR3 reads CASSLDEVSNSPLHF. CDR3 sequence (DNA): TGTGCCAGCAGCTTGGACGAGGTCAGCAATTCACCCCTCCACTTT.